A single sample gave rise to the 6 T cell receptor beta chains below, sequenced in a study of radiotherapy plus CTLA-4 blockade in lung cancer. The data were produced by immunoSEQ multiplex PCR, yet TCRdb's version contains in-frame clones alone and is incomplete. This sample has nearly 95,000 clones, with 82% found just once. Sequences were derived from peripheral blood, sampled from a patient treated with radiotherapy plus ipilimumab. Receptors originate from a human donor with non-small cell lung cancer that progressed on radiotherapy plus ipilimumab.

The chain combines TRBV27 with TRBJ2-1; 11 bases fit TRBD2. This CDR3 has 15 residues. Trimming removed 3 bases from V and 6 bases from J; junction bases left unmatched: 4. CDR1 and CDR2 (germline): MNHEY, SMNVEV (reference sequence). The CDR3 here is CASSFLLAGGNEQFF. The CDR3 DNA reads as TGTGCCAGCAGTTTCTTGCTAGCGGGAGGCAATGAGCAGTTCTTC.

This clone was found many times. This sequence joins TRBV6-1 and TRBJ2-7, with a possible D match to TRBD1 (7 bases). The CDR3 covers 15 residues. The V end lost 5 bases, the J end lost 2 bases, and 16 bases lay between the germline ends. Germline V CDR1 and CDR2: MNHNS, SASEGT. This chain's CDR3 is CASSLEEGAAYEQYV. DNA for the CDR3: TGTGCCAGCAGTCTCGAGGAGGGGGCAGCCTACGAGCAGTACGTC.

The gene calls are TRBV28 and TRBJ1-2; 7 nucleotides agree with TRBD1. This CDR3 contains 14 residues. The V segment lost 5 bases and the J segment 4 bases; nucleotides outside the gene matches: 7. Germline CDR1 MDHEN, CDR2 SYDVKM. The CDR3 reads CASSQGQTSYGYTF. The CDR3 DNA reads TGTGCCAGCAGTCAGGGACAGACATCCTATGGCTACACCTTC.

The chain uses TRBV5-1 and TRBJ2-7, with 7 bases identical to TRBD1. The CDR3 runs to 12 residues. The V gene end was trimmed by 4 bases and the J gene end by 6 bases; junction bases not matched to a gene: 4. CDR1 is SGHRS, CDR2 YFSETQ, per germline. CDR3 loop: CASSPGTAEQYF. CDR3 DNA: TGCGCCAGCAGCCCTGGGACAGCCGAGCAGTACTTC.

The V gene is TRBV2, the J gene TRBJ2-1; 11 bases are a match to TRBD2. The CDR3 runs to 15 residues. Germline V CDR1 and CDR2: SNHLY, FYNNEI. Trimming took 6 bases from V and 4 from J; bases not matched to a gene: 5. CDR3 amino acids: CASRETSGNYNEQFF. The CDR3 DNA reads as TGTGCCAGCAGGGAGACTAGCGGGAATTACAATGAGCAGTTCTTC.

The CDR3 protein is CASSLAVDRGVEAFF. Written as DNA, the CDR3 is TGTGCCAGCAGCTTAGCCGTAGACAGGGGGGTTGAAGCTTTCTTT. The chain recombines TRBV7-9 with TRBJ1-1, with TRBD1 matching over 9 bases. Germline V gene data show CDR1 as SEHNR and CDR2 as FQNEAQ (reference sequence). The CDR3 is made up of 15 amino acids. V lost 0 bases and J lost 7; bases outside the gene matches: 6.